The clone carrying this T cell receptor (beta chain) has only one observation. Antigen unknown. A single base separates this from a much larger clone, so it may be a read error. As it was prepared, the TCRbeta library received unique molecular identifiers. TCRdb used MiXCR to reprocess the PCR reads, holding one entry per CDR3 protein. This table has hundreds of thousands of distinct CDR3 sequences, under 15% appearing once. The data were obtained in a study of T-cell reconstitution after alpha-beta-depleted transplantation in children. Study conclusions and caveats: From surviving recipient T cells and thymic progenitors came the high day-60 TCRbeta diversity observed in some patients. Several hundred expanded graft clones reportedly gave rise to the alpha-beta T cells present about two months after transplant.

The sample consisted of PBMCs, taken before TCRalphabeta/CD19-depleted stem cell transplant. The receptor comes from a girl aged 2 to 9 with congenital amegakaryocytic thrombocytopenia, due to receive a stem cell transplant.

The CDR3 DNA reads as TGCGCCAGCAGCCAGGTTGGCAAGAAGAACACTGAAGCTTTCTTT. Translated: CASSQVGKKNTEAFF. The chain employs TRBV4-1 and TRBJ1-1; D not resolved. V gave up 3 bases and J gave up 1 base, with 12 bases separating them. Germline V gene data show CDR1 as MGHRA and CDR2 as YSYEKL. There are 15 residues in the CDR3.